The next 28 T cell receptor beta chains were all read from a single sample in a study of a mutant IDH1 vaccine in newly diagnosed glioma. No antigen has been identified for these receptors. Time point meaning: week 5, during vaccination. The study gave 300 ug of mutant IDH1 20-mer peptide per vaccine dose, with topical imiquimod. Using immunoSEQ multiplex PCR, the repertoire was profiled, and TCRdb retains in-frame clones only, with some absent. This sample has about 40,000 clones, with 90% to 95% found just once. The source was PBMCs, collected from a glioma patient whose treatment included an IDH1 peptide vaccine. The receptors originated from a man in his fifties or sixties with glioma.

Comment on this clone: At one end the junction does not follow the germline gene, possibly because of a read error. CDR3 in DNA: TGTGCTAGCAGCTTAGGTTTGAGCGGAGGAACGGCCGGGGAGCTGTTTTTT. As protein: CASSLGLSGGTAGELFF. The chain has TRBV7-7 and TRBJ2-2; tentative D call: TRBD2 (5 bases). From germline, CDR1 is SSHAT and CDR2 FNYEAQ (reference sequence). This CDR3 is 17 amino acids long. The whole variable domain, filled in from reference TRBV7-7 and TRBJ2-2, reads GAGVSQSPRYKVTKRGQDVTLRCDPISSHATLYWYQQALGQGPEFLTYFNYEAQPDKSGLPSDRFSAERPEGSISTLTIQRTEQRDSAMYRCASSLGLSGGTAGELFFGEGSRLTVL.

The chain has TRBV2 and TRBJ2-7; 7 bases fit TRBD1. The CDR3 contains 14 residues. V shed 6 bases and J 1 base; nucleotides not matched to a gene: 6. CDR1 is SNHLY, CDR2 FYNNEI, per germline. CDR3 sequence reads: CASRDRDTSYEQYF. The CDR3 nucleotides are TGTGCCAGCAGAGACAGGGATACTTCCTACGAGCAGTACTTC.

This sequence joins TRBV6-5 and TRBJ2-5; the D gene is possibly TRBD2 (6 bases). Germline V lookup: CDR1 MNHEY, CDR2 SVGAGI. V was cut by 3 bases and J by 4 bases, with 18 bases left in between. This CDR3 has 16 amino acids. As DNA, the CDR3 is TGTGCCAGCAGTTATAGAGGTAGCCGGAGGGCAGAGACCCAGTACTTC. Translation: CASSYRGSRRAETQYF.

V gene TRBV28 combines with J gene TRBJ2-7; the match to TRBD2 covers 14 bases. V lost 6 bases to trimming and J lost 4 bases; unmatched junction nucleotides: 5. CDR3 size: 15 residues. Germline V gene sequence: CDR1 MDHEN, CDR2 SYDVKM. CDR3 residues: CASRKTSGRVYEQYF. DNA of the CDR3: TGTGCCAGCAGGAAGACTAGCGGGAGGGTTTACGAGCAGTACTTC.

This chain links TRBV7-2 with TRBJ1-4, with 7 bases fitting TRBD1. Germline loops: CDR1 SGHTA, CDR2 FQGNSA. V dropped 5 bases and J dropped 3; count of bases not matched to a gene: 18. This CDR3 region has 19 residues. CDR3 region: CASSAVTGSHQSANEKLFF. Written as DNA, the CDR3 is TGTGCCAGCAGCGCTGTGACAGGGTCCCACCAATCGGCTAATGAAAAACTGTTTTTT.

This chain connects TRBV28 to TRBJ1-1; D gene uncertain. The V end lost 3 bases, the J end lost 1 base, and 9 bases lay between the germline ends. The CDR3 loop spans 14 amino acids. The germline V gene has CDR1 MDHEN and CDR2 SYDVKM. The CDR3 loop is CASSFERTNTEAFF. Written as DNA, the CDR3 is TGTGCCAGCAGTTTCGAACGGACGAACACTGAAGCTTTCTTT.

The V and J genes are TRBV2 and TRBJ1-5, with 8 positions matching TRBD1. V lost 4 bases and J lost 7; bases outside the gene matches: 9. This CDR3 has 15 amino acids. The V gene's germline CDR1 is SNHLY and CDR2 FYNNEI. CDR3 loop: CASSGMGQVGQPQHF. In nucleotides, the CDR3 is TGTGCCAGCAGTGGGATGGGACAGGTAGGCCAGCCCCAGCATTTT.

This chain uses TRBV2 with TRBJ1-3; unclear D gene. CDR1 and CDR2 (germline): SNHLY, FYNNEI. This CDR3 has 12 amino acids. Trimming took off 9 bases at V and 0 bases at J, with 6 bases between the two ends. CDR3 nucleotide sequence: TGTGCCAGGAAGGGCTCTGGAAACACCATATATTTT. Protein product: CARKGSGNTIYF.

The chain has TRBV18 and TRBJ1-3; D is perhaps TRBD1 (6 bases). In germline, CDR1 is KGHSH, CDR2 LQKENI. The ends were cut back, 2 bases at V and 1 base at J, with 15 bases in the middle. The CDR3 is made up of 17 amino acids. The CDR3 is CASSPTQGTQSGNTIYF. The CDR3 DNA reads TGTGCCAGCTCACCAACCCAGGGGACCCAATCTGGAAACACCATATATTTT.

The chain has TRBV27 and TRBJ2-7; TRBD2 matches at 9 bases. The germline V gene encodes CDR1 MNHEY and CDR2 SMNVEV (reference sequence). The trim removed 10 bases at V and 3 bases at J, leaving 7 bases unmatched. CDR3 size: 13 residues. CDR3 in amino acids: CATRGSGSYEQYF. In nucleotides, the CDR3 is TGTGCCACCCGGGGTAGCGGGAGCTACGAGCAGTACTTC.

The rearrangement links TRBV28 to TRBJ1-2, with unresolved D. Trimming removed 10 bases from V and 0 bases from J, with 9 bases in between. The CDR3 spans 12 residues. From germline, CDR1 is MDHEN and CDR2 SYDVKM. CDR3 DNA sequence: TGTGCCACTTTCTCAGCTAACTATGGCTACACCTTC. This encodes CATFSANYGYTF.

CDR3 residues: CATRTRKLRTQYF. CDR3 nucleotides: TGTGCCACCAGGACTAGAAAGCTCAGAACGCAGTATTTT. This chain uses TRBV2 with TRBJ2-3, with 7 nucleotides matching TRBD2. V lost 10 bases to trimming and J lost 9 bases; unmatched junction nucleotides: 13. In germline, CDR1 is SNHLY, CDR2 FYNNEI. This CDR3 has 13 residues. The full variable domain, with the rest looked up from reference TRBV2 and TRBJ2-3, is EPEVTQTPSHQVTQMGQEVILRCVPISNHLYFYWYRQILGQKVEFLVSFYNNEISEKSEIFDDQFSVERPDGSNFTLKIRSTKLEDSAMYFCATRTRKLRTQYFGPGTRLTVL.

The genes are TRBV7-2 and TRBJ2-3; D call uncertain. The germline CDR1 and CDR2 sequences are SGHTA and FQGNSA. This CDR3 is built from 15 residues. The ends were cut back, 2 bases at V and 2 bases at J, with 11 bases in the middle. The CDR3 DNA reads TGTGCCAGCAGCTTAAGACGCCGTCACACAGATACGCAGTATTTT. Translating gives CASSLRRRHTDTQYF.

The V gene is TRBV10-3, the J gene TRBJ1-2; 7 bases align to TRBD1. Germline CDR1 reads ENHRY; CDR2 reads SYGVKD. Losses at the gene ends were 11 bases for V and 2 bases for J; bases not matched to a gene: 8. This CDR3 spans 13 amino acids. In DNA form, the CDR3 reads TGTGCCGCTGCCTCGGGACAGAACTATGGCTACACCTTC. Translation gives CAAASGQNYGYTF.

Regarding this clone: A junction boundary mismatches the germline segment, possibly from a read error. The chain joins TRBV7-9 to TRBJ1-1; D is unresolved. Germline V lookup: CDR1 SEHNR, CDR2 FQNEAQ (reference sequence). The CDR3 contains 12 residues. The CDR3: CASTLTVTEAFF. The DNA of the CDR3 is TGTGCCAGCACCTTAACCGTCACTGAAGCTTTCTTT.

CDR3 protein: CASSRLGGGDTQYF. Written as DNA, the CDR3 is TGTGCCAGCAGTAGACTAGGCGGGGGGGATACGCAGTATTTT. The chain combines TRBV7-2 with TRBJ2-3; 8 bases are a match to TRBD2. The CDR3 extends over 14 amino acids. CDR1 SGHTA and CDR2 FQGNSA come from the germline V gene. V was clipped by 6 bases and J by 6 bases; unmatched bases: 8.

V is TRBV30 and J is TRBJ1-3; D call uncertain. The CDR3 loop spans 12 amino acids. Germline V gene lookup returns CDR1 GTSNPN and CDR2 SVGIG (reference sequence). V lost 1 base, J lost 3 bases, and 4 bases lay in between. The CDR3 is CAWSAYGNTIYF. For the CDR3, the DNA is TGTGCCTGGAGTGCCTATGGAAACACCATATATTTT.

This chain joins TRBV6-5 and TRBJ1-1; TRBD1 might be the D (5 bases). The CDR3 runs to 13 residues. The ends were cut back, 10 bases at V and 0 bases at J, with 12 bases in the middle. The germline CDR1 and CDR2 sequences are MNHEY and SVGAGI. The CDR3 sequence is CATREFMNTEAFF. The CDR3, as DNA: TGTGCCACCAGGGAATTCATGAACACTGAAGCTTTCTTT.

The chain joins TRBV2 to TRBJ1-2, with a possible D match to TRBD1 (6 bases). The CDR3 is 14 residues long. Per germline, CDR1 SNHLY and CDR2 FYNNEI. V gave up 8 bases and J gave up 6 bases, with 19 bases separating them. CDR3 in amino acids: CASVRGGVGDGYTF. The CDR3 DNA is TGTGCCAGCGTCCGAGGGGGGGTAGGAGATGGCTACACCTTC.

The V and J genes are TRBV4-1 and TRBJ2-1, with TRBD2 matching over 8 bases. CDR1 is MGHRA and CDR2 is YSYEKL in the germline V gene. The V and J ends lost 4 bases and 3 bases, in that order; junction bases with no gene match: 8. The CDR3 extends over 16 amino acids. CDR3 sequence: CASSLSGEPFYNEQFF. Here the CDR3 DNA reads TGCGCCAGCAGCCTTAGCGGGGAGCCATTCTACAATGAGCAGTTCTTC.

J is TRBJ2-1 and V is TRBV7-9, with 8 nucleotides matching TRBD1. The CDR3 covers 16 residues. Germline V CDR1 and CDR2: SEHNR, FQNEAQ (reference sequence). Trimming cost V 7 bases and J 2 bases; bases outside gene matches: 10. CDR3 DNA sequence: TGTGCCAGCAACGGCGGGGAGACAGGGGCCTACAATGAGCAGTTCTTC. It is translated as CASNGGETGAYNEQFF.

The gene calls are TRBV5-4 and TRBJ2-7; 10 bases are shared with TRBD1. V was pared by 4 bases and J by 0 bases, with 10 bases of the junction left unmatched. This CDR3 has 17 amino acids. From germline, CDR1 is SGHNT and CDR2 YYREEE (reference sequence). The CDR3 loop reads CASSIGQGVSLSYEQYF. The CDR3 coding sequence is TGTGCCAGCAGCATCGGACAGGGGGTGAGCCTCTCCTACGAGCAGTACTTC.

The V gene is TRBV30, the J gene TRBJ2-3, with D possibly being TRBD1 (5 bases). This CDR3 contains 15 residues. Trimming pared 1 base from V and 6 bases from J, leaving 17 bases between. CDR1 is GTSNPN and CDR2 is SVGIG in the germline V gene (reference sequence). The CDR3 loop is CAWSEIGHPSDTQYF. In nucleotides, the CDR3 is TGTGCCTGGAGTGAAATCGGACACCCCTCGGATACGCAGTATTTT.

CDR3 bases: TGTGCCAGCAAGGACAATTCCTACGAGCAGTACTTC. Protein: CASKDNSYEQYF. The rearrangement uses TRBV2 and TRBJ2-7; possibly TRBD1 for D (5 bases). The CDR3 length is 12 residues. Germline CDR1 reads SNHLY; CDR2 reads FYNNEI. The ends were cut back, 7 bases at V and 1 base at J, with 8 bases in the middle. Complete variable domain (other parts from reference TRBV2 and TRBJ2-7): EPEVTQTPSHQVTQMGQEVILRCVPISNHLYFYWYRQILGQKVEFLVSFYNNEISEKSEIFDDQFSVERPDGSNFTLKIRSTKLEDSAMYFCASKDNSYEQYFGPGTRLTVT.

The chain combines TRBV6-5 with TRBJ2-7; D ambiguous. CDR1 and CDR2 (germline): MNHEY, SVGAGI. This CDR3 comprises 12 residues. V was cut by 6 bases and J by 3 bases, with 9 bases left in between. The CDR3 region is CASRDLGYEQYF. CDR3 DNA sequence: TGTGCCAGCAGGGATCTCGGCTACGAGCAGTACTTC.

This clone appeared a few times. CDR3 coding DNA: TGCGCCAGCAGCCCGACAGGGAACTATGGCTACACCTTC. Its protein product is CASSPTGNYGYTF. The V and J genes are TRBV5-1 and TRBJ1-2; 7 bases fit TRBD1. The CDR3 consists of 13 residues. The V gene's germline CDR1 is SGHRS and CDR2 YFSETQ. The V segment lost 4 bases and the J segment 2 bases; nucleotides outside the gene matches: 2.

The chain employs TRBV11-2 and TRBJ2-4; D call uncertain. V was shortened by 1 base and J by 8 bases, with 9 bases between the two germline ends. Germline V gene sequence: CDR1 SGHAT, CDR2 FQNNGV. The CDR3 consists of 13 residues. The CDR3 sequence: CASSLAGSYIQYF. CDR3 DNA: TGTGCCAGCAGCTTAGCCGGGTCGTACATTCAGTACTTC. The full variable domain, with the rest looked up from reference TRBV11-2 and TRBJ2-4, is EAGVAQSPRYKIIEKRQSVAFWCNPISGHATLYWYQQILGQGPKLLIQFQNNGVVDDSQLPKDRFSAERLKGVDSTLKIQPAKLEDSAVYLCASSLAGSYIQYFGAGTRLSVL.

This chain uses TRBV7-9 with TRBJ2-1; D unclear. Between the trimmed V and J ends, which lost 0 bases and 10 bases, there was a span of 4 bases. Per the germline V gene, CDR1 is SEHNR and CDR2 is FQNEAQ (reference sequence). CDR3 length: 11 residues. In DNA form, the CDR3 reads TGTGCCAGCAGCTTAGCGGGAGAGCAGTTCTTC. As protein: CASSLAGEQFF.